This T cell receptor beta chain was sequenced in a study of beta chain features in type 1 diabetes. Study-wide findings and caveats: A greater similarity of naive, central memory and Treg TCRB repertoires was seen among patients than among healthy donors. In every one of the four CD4+ subsets, TCRB CDR3s were moderately but significantly shorter in Type 1 diabetes patients.

Expressed TCRB transcripts were sequenced, since all the RNA that had been isolated was reverse transcribed. Repertoires were generated with immunoSEQ multiplex PCR, while TCRdb's copy carries only in-frame clones and drops some. The sample carries 250,000 or so clones, about 15% recorded once. About this clone: Its antigen is unidentified.

Via the markers CD45RO/CCR7/CD25/CD127/CD95/CD27, stem cell-like memory, regulatory, central memory and naive CD4+ cells were sorted. Purity exceeded 95% in all sorted populations. Sequences were obtained from naive CD4+ T cells from blood. The sequence was obtained from a man aged 25-45 years with type 1 diabetes.

The CDR3 DNA is TGTGCCAGCAGCTTAGACAGGGCCACTGAAGCTTTCTTT. This codes for CASSLDRATEAFF. The rearrangement uses TRBV11-2 and TRBJ1-1; tentatively, D is TRBD1 (5 bases). With 0 bases removed from V and 4 bases from J, the gap between germline ends came to 6 bases. Germline V gives CDR1 SGHAT, CDR2 FQNNGV. The CDR3 loop spans 13 amino acids.